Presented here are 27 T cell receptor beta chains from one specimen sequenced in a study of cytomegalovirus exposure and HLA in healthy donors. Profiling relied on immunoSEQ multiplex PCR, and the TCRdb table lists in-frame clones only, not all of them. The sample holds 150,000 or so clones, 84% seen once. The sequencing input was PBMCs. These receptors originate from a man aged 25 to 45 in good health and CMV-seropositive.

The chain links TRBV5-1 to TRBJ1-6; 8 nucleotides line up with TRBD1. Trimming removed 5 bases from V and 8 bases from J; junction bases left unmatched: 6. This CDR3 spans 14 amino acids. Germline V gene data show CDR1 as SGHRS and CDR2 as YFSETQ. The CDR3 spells CASRPGTGDSPLHF. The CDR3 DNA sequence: TGCGCCAGCAGGCCCGGGACAGGAGATTCACCCCTCCACTTT. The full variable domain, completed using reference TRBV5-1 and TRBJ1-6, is KAGVTQTPRYLIKTRGQQVTLSCSPISGHRSVSWYQQTPGQGLQFLFEYFSETQRNKGNFPGRFSGRQFSNSRSEMNVSTLELGDSALYLCASRPGTGDSPLHFGNGTRLTVT.

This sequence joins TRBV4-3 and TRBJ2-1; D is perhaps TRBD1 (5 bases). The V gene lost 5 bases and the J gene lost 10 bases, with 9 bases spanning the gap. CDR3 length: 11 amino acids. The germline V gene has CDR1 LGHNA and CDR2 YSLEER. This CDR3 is CASSVSGEQFF. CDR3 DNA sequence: TGCGCCAGCAGCGTCTCAGGGGAGCAGTTCTTC.

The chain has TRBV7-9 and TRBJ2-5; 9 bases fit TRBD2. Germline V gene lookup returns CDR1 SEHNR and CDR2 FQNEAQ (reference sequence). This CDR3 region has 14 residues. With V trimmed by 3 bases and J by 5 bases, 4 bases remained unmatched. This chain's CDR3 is CASSLVAGAETQYF. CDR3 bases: TGTGCCAGCAGCTTGGTAGCGGGGGCGGAGACCCAGTACTTC.

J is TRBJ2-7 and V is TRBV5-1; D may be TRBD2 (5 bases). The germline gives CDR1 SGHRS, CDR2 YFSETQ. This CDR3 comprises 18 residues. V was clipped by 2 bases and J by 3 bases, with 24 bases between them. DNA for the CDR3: TGCGCCAGCAGCTTAACTAGTAGGACGCCCGCTAGAAACTACGAGCAGTACTTC. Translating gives CASSLTSRTPARNYEQYF.

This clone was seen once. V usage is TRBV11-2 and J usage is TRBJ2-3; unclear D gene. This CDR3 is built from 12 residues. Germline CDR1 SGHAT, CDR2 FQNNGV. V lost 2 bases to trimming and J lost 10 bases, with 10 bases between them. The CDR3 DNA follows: TGTGCCAGCAGCTTATCTTTAGTTGCGCAGTATTTT. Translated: CASSLSLVAQYF.

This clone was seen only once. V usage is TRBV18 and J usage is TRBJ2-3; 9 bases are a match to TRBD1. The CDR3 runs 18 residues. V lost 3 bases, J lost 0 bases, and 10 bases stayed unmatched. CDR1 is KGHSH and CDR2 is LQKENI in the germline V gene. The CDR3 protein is CASSPSQLGQGSTDTQYF. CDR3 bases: TGTGCCAGCTCACCTTCTCAATTGGGACAGGGAAGCACAGATACGCAGTATTTT.

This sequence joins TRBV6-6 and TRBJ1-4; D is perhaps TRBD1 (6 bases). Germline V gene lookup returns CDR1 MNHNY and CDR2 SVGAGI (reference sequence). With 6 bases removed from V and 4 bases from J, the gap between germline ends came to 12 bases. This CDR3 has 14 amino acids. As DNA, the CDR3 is TGTGCCAGCAGGCCAGGACAGAATAATGAAAAACTGTTTTTT. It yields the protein CASRPGQNNEKLFF.

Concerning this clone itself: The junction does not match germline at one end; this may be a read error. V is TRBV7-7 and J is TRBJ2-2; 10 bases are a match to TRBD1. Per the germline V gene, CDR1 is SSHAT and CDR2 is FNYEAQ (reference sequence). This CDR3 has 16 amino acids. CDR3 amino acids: CASSLDGTGVAGELFF. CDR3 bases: TGTGCTAGCAGCTTAGACGGGACAGGGGTCGCCGGGGAGCTGTTTTTT.

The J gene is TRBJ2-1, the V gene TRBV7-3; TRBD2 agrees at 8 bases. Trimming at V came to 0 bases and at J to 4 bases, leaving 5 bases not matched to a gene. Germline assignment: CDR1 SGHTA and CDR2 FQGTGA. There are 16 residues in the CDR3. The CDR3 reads CASSLTAGGLYNEQFF. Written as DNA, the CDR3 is TGTGCCAGCAGCTTAACGGCGGGAGGCCTTTACAATGAGCAGTTCTTC.

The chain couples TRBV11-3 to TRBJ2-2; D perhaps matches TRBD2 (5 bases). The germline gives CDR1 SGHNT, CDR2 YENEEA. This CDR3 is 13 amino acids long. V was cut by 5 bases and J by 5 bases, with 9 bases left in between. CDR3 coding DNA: TGTGCCAGCAGCCTCCTAGCTACCGGGGAGCTGTTTTTT. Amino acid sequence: CASSLLATGELFF.

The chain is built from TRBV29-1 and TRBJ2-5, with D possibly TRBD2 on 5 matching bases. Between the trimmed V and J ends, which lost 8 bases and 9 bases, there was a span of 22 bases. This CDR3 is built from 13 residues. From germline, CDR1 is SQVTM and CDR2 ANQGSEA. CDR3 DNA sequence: TGCAGCACTGGCCCCAGCCGGGGTATGGCCCAGTACTTC. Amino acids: CSTGPSRGMAQYF.

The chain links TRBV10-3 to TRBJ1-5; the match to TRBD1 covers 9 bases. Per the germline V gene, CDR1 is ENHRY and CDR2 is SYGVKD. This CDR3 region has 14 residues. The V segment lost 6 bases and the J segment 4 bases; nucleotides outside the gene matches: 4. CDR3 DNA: TGTGCCATCAGCTCGGGACAGGGAAATCAGCCCCAGCATTTT. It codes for CAISSGQGNQPQHF.

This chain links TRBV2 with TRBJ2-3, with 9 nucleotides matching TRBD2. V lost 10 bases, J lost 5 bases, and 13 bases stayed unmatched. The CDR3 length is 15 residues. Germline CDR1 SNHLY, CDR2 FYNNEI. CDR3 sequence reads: CATPGAGGPVDTQYF. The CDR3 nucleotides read TGTGCCACCCCGGGGGCGGGAGGGCCGGTAGATACGCAGTATTTT.

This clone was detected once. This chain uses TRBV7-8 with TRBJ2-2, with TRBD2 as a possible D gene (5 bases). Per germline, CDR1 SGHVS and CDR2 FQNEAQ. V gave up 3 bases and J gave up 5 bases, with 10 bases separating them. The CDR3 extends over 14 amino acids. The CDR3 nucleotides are TGTGCCAGCAGCTTCCGGGGAATAACCGGGGAGCTGTTTTTT. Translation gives CASSFRGITGELFF.

CDR3 residues: CASSADRGSYNEQFF. In nucleotides, the CDR3 is TGTGCCAGCAGCGCGGACAGGGGATCCTACAATGAGCAGTTCTTC. This sequence joins TRBV2 and TRBJ2-1, with 9 positions matching TRBD1. CDR3 length: 15 residues. Germline V CDR1 and CDR2: SNHLY, FYNNEI. V was clipped by 6 bases and J by 1 base; unmatched bases: 4.

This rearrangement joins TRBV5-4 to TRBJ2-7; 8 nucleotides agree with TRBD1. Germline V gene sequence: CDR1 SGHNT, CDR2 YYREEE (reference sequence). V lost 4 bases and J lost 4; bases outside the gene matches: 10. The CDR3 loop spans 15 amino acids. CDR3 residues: CASSDGQGRTYEQYF. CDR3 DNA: TGTGCCAGCAGCGACGGACAGGGAAGGACGTACGAGCAGTACTTC.

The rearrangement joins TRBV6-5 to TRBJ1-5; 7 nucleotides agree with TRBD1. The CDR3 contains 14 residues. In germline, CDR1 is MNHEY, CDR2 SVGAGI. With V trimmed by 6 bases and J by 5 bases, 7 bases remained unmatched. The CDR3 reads CASRAGQRDQPQHF. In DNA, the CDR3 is TGTGCCAGCAGGGCGGGACAGCGGGATCAGCCCCAGCATTTT.

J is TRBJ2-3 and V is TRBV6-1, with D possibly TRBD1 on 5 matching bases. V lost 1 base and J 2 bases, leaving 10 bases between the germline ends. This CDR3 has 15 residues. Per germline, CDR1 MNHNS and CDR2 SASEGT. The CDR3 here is CASSEGTGDTDTQYF. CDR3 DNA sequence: TGTGCCAGCAGTGAAGGAACAGGAGACACAGATACGCAGTATTTT.

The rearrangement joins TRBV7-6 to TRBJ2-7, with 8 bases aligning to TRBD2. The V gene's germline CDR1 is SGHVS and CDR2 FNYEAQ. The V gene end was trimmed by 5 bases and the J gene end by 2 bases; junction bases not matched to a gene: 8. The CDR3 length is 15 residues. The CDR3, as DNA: TGTGCCAGCAGCCGTGCGGGGGGAATGCCCTACGAGCAGTACTTC. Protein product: CASSRAGGMPYEQYF.

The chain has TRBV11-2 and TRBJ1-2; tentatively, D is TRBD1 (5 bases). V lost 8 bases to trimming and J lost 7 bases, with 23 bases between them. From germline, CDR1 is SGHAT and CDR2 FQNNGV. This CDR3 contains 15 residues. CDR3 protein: CASGAYTGSRPGYTF. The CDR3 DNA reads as TGTGCCAGCGGAGCTTATACAGGATCCCGCCCTGGCTACACCTTC.

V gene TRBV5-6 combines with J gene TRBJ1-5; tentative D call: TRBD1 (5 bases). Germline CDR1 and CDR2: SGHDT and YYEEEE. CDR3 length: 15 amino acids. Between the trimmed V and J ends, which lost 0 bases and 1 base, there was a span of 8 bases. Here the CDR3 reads CASSLARQSNQPQHF. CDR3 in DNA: TGTGCCAGCAGCTTGGCCCGACAGAGCAATCAGCCCCAGCATTTT. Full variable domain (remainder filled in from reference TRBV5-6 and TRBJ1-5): DAGVTQSPTHLIKTRGQQVTLRCSPKSGHDTVSWYQQALGQGPQFIFQYYEEEERQRGNFPDRFSGHQFPNYSSELNVNALLLGDSALYLCASSLARQSNQPQHFGDGTRLSIL.

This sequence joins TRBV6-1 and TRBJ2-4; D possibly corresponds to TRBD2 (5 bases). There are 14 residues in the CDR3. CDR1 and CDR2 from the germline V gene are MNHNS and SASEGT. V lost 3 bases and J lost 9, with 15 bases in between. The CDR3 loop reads CASSDSRTRAIQYF. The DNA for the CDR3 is TGTGCCAGCAGTGACTCACGAACTAGAGCCATTCAGTACTTC.

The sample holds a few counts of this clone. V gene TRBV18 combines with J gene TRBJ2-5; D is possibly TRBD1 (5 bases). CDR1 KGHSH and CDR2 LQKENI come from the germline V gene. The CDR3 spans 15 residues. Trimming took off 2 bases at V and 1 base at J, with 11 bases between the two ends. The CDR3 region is CASSPMPGIQETQYF. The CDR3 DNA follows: TGTGCCAGCTCACCAATGCCAGGGATCCAAGAGACCCAGTACTTC.

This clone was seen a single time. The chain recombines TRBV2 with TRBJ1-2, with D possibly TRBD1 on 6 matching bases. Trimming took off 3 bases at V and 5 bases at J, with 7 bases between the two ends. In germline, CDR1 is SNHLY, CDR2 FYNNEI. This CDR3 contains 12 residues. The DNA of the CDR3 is TGTGCCAGCAGTGATCAGGGGTATGGCTACACCTTC. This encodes CASSDQGYGYTF.

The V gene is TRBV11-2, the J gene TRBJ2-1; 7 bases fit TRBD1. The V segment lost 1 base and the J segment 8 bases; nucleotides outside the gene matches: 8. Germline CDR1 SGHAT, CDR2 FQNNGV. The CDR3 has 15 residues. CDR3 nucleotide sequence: TGTGCCAGCAGCTTAGGAGGGGGCAGTCTCGATGAGCAGTTCTTC. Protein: CASSLGGGSLDEQFF.

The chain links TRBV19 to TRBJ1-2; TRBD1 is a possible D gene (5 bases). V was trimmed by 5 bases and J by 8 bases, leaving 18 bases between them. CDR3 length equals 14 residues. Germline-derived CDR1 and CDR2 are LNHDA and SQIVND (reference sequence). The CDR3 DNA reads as TGTGCCAGTAGTTTTAAGCAGGGAGGCTACGGCTACACCTTC. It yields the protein CASSFKQGGYGYTF.

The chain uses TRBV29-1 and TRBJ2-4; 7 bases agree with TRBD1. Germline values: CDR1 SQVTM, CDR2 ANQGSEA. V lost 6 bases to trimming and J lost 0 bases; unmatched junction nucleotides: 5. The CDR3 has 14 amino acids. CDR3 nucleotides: TGCAGCGTGATGGACAGGCTAGCCAAAAACATTCAGTACTTC. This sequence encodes CSVMDRLAKNIQYF.